This T cell receptor beta chain was captured by sequencing in a study of neurological immune-mediated disorders. Template-switch 5'RACE cDNA synthesis added a 10-nucleotide unique molecular identifier. TCRdb re-called the 5' RACE reads through MiXCR, storing one row per CDR3 protein. The sample gives about 84,000 distinct CDR3 sequences, about a tenth of which show up once; roughly 2% is in the top ten. V gave up 1 base and J gave up 1 base, with 14 bases separating them. The CDR3 is 17 amino acids. Germline values: CDR1 SGHRS, CDR2 YFSETQ. The chain combines TRBV5-1 with TRBJ2-2; D possibly matches TRBD1 or TRBD2 (6 bases each). The clonotype originates from a man aged 40-55 years in good health. The source material was PBMCs. CDR3 region: CASSLRLRGENTGELFF. CDR3 nucleotide sequence: TGCGCCAGCAGCTTGAGGCTGAGGGGGGAGAACACCGGGGAGCTGTTTTTT.